This TCR beta chain stems from a study of shared clonotypes between healthy human individuals. The CDR3 covers 15 residues. Trimming stripped 1 base from V and 2 bases from J, with 12 bases between. Germline CDR1 SGHRS, CDR2 YFSETQ. At a deep level, the assay was run. TCRdb's copy holds only in-frame clones and misses some; the assay was immunoSEQ multiplex PCR. The table lists about 2.3 million clones, about 90% of them singletons. Subsets obtained from CD4+ cells comprised CD45RA+ naive and CD45RA-negative memory cells. The genes are TRBV5-1 and TRBJ2-5; D uncertain. The specimen was naive CD4+ T cells from PBMCs. Subset: CD45RA+ positively selected. The receptor's source is a man aged 18 to 30 in good health. Some clones in this sample may be carry-over from other donors' samples. As DNA, the CDR3 is TGCGCCAGCAGCTTGCGTGCCAGGCAGCAAGAGACCCAGTACTTC. Translating it yields CASSLRARQQETQYF.